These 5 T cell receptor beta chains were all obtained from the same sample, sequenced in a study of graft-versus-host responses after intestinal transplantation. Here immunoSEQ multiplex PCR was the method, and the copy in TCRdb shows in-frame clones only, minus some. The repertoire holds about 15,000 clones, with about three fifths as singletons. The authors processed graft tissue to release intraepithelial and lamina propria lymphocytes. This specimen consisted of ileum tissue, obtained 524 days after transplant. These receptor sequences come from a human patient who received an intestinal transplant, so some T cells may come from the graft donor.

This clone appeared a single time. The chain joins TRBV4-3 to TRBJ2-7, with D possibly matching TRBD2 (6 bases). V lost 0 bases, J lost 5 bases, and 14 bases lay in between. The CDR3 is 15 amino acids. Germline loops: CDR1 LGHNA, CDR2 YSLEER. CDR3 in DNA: TGCGCCAGCAGCCAAGATAGGAGGGTTTCGGACGAGCAGTACTTC. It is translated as CASSQDRRVSDEQYF.

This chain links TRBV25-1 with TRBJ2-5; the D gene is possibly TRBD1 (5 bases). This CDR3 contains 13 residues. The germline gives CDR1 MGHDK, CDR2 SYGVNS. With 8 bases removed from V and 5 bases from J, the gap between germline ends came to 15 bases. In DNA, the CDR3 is TGTGCCAGCGGCAGGTGGGGCGCGGAGACCCAGTACTTC. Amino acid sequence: CASGRWGAETQYF. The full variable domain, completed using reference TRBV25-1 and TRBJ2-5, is EADIYQTPRYLVIGTGKKITLECSQTMGHDKMYWYQQDPGMELHLIHYSYGVNSTEKGDLSSESTVSRIRTEHFPLTLESARPSHTSQYLCASGRWGAETQYFGPGTRLLVL.

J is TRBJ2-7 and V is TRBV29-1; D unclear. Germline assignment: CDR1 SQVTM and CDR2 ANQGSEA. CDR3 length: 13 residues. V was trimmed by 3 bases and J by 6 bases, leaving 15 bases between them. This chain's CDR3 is CSVDTSVGSEQYF. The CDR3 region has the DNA TGCAGCGTTGATACGTCGGTGGGCTCCGAGCAGTACTTC.

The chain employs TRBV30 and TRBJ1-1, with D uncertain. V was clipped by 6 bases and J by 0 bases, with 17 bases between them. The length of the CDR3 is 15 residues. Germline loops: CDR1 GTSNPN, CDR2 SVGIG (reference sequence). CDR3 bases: TGTGCCTGTAGAGGGCGCCCACCAATGAACACTGAAGCTTTCTTT. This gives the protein CACRGRPPMNTEAFF.

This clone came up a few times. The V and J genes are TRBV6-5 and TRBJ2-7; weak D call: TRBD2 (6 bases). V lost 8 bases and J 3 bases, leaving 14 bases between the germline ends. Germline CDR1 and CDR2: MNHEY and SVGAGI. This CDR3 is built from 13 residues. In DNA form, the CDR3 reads TGTGCCAGCTCCACCACGGACTACTACGAGCAGTACTTC. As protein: CASSTTDYYEQYF.